This T cell receptor beta chain was documented in a study of T cells in tuberculosis. There are 16 residues in the CDR3. Germline CDR1 is SGHRS and CDR2 is YFSETQ. Trimming removed 5 bases from V and 1 base from J, with 13 bases in between. This sample's time point: new active TB diagnosis, blood taken before or within 7 days of starting treatment. TCRdb keeps only in-frame clones here, not all; method: immunoSEQ multiplex PCR. The data show approximately 35,000 clones, with 92% seen just once and more than 6% held by the top ten. The chain links TRBV5-1 to TRBJ1-6, with D possibly TRBD1 on 5 matching bases. The sequences come from PBMCs, collected at tuberculosis diagnosis. This clonotype originated in an adult with tuberculosis. Some clones in this sample may be carry-over from other donors' samples. CDR3 DNA sequence: TGCGCCAGCAGTTCATACGGGGGGTCCTATAATTCACCCCTCCACTTT. Translating it yields CASSSYGGSYNSPLHF.